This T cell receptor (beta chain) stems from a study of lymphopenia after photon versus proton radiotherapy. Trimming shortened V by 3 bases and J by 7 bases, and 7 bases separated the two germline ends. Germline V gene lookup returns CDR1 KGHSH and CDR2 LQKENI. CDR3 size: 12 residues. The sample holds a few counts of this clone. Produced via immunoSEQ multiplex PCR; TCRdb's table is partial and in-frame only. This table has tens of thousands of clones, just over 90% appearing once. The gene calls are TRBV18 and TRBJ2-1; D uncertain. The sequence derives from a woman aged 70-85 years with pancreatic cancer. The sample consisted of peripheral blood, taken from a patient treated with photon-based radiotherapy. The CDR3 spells CASSPRTNEQFF. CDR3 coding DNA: TGTGCCAGCTCACCTAGAACAAATGAGCAGTTCTTC.